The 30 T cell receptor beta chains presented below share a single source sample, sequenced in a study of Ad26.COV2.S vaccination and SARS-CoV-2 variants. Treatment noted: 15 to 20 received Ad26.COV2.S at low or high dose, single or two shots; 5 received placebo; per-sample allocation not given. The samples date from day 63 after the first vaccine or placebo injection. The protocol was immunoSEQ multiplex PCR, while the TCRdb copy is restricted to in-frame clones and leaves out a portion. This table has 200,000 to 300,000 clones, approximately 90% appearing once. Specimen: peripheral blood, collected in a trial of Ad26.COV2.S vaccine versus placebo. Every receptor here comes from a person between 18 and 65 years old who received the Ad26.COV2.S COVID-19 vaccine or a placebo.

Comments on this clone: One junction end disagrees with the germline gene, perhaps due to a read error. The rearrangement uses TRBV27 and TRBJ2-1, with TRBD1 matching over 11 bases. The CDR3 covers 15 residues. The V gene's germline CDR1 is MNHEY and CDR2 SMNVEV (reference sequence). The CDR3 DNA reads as TGTGCCAGCAGTCCGGACAGGGGGCCCTATAATGAGCAGTTCTTC. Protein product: CASSPDRGPYNEQFF.

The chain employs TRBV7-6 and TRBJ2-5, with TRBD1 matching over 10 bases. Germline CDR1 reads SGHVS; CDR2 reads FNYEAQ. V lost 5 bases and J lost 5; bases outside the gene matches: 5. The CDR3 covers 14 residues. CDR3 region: CASSPTGGVETQYF. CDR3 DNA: TGTGCCAGCAGCCCGACAGGGGGCGTTGAGACCCAGTACTTC.

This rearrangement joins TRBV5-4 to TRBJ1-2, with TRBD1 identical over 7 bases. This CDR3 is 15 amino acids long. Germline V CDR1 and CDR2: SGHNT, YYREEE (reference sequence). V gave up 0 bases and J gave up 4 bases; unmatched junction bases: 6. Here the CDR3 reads CASSLGQGVSYGYTF. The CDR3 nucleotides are TGTGCCAGCAGCTTGGGACAGGGAGTTTCCTATGGCTACACCTTC.

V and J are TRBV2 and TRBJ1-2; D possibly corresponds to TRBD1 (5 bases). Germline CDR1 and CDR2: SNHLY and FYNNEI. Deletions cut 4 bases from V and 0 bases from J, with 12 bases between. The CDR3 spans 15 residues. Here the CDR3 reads CASSVNAGPNYGYTF. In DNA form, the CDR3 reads TGTGCCAGCAGTGTCAATGCAGGGCCTAACTATGGCTACACCTTC.

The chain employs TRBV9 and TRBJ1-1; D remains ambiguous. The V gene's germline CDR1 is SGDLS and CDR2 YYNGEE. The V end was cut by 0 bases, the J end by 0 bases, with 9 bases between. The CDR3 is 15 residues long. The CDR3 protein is CASSVGSLLNTEAFF. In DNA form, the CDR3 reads TGTGCCAGCAGCGTAGGGAGTCTGTTGAACACTGAAGCTTTCTTT.

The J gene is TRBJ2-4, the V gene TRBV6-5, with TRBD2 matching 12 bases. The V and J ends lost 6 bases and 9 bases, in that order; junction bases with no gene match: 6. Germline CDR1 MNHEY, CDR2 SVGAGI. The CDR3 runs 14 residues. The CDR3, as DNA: TGTGCCAGCAGCCCCGGACTAGCGGGATTCATTCAGTACTTC. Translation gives CASSPGLAGFIQYF.

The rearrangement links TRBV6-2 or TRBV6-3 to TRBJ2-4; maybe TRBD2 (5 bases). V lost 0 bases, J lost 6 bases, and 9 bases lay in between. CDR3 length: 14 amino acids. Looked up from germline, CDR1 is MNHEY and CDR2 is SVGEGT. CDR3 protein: CASSYSGEGNIQYF. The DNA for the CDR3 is TGTGCCAGCAGTTACTCGGGAGAGGGAAACATTCAGTACTTC.

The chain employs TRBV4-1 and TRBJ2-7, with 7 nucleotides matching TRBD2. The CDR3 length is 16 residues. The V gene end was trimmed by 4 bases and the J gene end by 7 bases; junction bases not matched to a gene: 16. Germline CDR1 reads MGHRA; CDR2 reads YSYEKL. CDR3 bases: TGCGCCAGCAGCCCCCTCTTAACTAGCGCCCTGGGGGAGCAGTACTTC. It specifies CASSPLLTSALGEQYF.

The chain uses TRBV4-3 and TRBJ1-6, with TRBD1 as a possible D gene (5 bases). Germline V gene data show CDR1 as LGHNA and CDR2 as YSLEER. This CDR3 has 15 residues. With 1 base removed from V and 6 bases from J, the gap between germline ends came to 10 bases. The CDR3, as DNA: TGCGCCAGCAGCCAAGTGAAAGGGGCTAATTCACCCCTCCACTTT. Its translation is CASSQVKGANSPLHF.

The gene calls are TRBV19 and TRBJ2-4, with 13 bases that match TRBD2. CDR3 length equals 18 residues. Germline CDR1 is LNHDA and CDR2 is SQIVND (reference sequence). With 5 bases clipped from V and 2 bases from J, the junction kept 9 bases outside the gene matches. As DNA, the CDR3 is TGTGCCAGTAGTTTAGGACTAGCGGGAGCGGTAACCAAAAACATTCAGTACTTC. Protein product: CASSLGLAGAVTKNIQYF.

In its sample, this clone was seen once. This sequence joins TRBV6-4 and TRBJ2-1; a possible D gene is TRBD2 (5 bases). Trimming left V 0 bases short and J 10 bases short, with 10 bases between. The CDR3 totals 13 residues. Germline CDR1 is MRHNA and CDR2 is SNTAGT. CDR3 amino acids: CASSDSDRGEQFF. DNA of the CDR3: TGTGCCAGCAGTGACTCGGACCGAGGGGAGCAGTTCTTC.

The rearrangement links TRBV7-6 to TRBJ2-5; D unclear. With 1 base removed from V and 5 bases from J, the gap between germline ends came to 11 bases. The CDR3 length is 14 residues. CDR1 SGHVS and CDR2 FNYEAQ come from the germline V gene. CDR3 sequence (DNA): TGTGCCAGCAGCTTAGAAGGGTTTGGGGAGACCCAGTACTTC. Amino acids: CASSLEGFGETQYF.

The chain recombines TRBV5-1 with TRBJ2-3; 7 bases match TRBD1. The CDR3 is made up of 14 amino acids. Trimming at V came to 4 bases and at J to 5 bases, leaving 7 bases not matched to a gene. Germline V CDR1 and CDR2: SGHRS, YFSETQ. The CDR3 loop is CASSLPGGRDTQYF. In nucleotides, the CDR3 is TGCGCCAGCAGCCTGCCAGGGGGTAGAGATACGCAGTATTTT.

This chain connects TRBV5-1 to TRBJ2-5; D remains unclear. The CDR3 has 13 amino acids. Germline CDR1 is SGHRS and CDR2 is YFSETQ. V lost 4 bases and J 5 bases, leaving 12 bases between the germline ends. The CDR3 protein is CASSTDVRETQYF. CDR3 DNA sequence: TGCGCCAGCAGCACGGACGTCCGGGAGACCCAGTACTTC.

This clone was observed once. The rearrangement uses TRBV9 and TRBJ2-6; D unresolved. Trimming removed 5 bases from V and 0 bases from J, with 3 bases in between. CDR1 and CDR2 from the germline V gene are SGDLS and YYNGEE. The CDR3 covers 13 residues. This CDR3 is CASRNSGANVLTF. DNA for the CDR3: TGTGCCAGCAGGAACTCTGGGGCCAACGTCCTGACTTTC.

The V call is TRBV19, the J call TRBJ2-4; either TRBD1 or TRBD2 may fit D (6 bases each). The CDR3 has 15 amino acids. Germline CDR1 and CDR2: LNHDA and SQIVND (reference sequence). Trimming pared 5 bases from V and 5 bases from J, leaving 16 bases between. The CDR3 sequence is CASSLGGPPQNIQYF. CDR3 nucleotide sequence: TGTGCCAGTAGTCTCGGGGGCCCACCCCAAAACATTCAGTACTTC.

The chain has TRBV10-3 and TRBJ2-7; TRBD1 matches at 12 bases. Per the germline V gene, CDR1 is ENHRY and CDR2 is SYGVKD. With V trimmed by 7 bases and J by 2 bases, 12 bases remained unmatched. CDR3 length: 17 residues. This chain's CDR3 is CAIKDAGTGGPTYEQYF. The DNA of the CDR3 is TGTGCCATCAAGGACGCCGGGACAGGGGGCCCAACCTACGAGCAGTACTTC.

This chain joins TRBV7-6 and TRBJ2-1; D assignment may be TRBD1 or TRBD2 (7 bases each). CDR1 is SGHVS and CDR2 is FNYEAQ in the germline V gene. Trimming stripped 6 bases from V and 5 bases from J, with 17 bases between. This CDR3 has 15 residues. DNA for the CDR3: TGTGCCAGCAGGCGAGGGAGGGGGCAGGACAATGAGCAGTTCTTC. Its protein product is CASRRGRGQDNEQFF. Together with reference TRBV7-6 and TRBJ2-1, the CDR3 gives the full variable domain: GAGVSQSPRYKVTKRGQDVALRCDPISGHVSLYWYRQALGQGPEFLTYFNYEAQQDKSGLPNDRFSAERPEGSISTLTIQRTEQRDSAMYRCASRRGRGQDNEQFFGPGTRLTVL.

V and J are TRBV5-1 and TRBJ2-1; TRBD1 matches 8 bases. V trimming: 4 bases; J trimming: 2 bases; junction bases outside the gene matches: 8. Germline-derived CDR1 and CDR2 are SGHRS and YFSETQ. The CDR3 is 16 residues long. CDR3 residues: CASSQLQGGPYNEQFF. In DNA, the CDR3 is TGCGCCAGCAGCCAATTACAGGGGGGCCCCTACAATGAGCAGTTCTTC.

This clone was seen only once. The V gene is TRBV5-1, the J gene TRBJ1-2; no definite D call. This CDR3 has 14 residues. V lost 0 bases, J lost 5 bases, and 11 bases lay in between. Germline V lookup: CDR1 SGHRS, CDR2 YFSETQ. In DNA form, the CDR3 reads TGCGCCAGCAGCTTGGATCGGCGGGCATATGGCTACACCTTC. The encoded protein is CASSLDRRAYGYTF.

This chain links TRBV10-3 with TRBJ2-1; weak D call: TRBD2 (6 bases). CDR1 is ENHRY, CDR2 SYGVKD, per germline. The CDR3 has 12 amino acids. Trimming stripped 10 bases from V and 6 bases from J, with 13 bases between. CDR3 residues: CATAGTANEQFF. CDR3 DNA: TGTGCCACCGCCGGGACTGCCAATGAGCAGTTCTTC.

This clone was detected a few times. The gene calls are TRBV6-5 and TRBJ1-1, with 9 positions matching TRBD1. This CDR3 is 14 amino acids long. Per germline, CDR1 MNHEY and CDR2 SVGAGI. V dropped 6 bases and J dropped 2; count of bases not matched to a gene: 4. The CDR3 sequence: CASRGTGSNTEAFF. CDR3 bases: TGTGCCAGCAGGGGGACAGGGAGCAACACTGAAGCTTTCTTT.

CDR3 sequence reads: CASSQGGRNTEAFF. The CDR3 DNA reads TGTGCCAGCAGCCAAGGGGGCAGGAACACTGAAGCTTTCTTT. V gene TRBV4-2 combines with J gene TRBJ1-1, with a tentative D call TRBD1 (5 bases). CDR3 length: 14 amino acids. V was shortened by 1 base and J by 1 base, with 7 bases between the two germline ends. CDR1 is LGHNA and CDR2 is YNFKEQ in the germline V gene.

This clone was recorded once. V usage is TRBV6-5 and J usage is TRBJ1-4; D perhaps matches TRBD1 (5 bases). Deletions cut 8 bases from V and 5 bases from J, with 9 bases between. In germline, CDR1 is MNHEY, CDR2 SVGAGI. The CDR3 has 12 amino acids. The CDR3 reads CASSQGNEKLFF. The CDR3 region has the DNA TGTGCCAGCTCCCAGGGAAATGAAAAACTGTTTTTT.

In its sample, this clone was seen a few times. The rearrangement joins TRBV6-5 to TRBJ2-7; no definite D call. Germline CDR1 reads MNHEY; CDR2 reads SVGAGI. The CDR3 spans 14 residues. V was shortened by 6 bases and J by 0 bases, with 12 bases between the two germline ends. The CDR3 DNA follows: TGTGCCAGCAGATTGGACCAGAGCTCCTACGAGCAGTACTTC. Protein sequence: CASRLDQSSYEQYF.

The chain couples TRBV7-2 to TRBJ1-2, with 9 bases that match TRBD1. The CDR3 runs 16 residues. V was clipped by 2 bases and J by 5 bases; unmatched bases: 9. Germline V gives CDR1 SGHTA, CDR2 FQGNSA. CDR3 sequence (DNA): TGTGCCAGCAGCTTATCAACAGGGGGCGCGAGTTATGGCTACACCTTC. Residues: CASSLSTGGASYGYTF. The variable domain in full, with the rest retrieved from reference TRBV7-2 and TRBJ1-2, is GAGVSQSPSNKVTEKGKDVELRCDPISGHTALYWYRQSLGQGLEFLIYFQGNSAPDKSGLPSDRFSAERTGGSVSTLTIQRTQQEDSAVYLCASSLSTGGASYGYTFGSGTRLTVV.

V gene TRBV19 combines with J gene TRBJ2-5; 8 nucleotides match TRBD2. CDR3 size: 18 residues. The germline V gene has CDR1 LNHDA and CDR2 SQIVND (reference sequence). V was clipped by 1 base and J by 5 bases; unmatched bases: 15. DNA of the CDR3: TGTGCCAGTAGTATAGGGGGAACTAGCGGTTCGAAACTCGAGACCCAGTACTTC. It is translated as CASSIGGTSGSKLETQYF. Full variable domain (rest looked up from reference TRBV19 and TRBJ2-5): DGGITQSPKYLFRKEGQNVTLSCEQNLNHDAMYWYRQDPGQGLRLIYYSQIVNDFQKGDIAEGYSVSREKKESFPLTVTSAQKNPTAFYLCASSIGGTSGSKLETQYFGPGTRLLVL.

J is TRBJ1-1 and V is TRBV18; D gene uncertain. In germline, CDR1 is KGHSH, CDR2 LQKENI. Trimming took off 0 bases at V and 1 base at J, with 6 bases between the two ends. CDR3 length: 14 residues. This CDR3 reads CASSPPAANTEAFF. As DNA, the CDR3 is TGTGCCAGCTCACCACCTGCAGCGAACACTGAAGCTTTCTTT.

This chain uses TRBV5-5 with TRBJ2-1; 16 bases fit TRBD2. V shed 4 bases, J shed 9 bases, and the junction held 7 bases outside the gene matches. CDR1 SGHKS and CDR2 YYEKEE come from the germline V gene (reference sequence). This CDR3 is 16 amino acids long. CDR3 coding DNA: TGTGCCAGCAGCCCCATGGGACTAGCGGGAGGGAGTGAGCAGTTCTTC. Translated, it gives CASSPMGLAGGSEQFF. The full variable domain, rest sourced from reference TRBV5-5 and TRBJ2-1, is DAGVTQSPTHLIKTRGQQVTLRCSPISGHKSVSWYQQVLGQGPQFIFQYYEKEERGRGNFPDRFSARQFPNYSSELNVNALLLGDSALYLCASSPMGLAGGSEQFFGPGTRLTVL.

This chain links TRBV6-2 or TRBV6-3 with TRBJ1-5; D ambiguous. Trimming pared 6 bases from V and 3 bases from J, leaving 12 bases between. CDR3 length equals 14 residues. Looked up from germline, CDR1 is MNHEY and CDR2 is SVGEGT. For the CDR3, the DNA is TGTGCCAGCAGCAACCCCCCGACCAATCAGCCCCAGCATTTT. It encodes CASSNPPTNQPQHF.